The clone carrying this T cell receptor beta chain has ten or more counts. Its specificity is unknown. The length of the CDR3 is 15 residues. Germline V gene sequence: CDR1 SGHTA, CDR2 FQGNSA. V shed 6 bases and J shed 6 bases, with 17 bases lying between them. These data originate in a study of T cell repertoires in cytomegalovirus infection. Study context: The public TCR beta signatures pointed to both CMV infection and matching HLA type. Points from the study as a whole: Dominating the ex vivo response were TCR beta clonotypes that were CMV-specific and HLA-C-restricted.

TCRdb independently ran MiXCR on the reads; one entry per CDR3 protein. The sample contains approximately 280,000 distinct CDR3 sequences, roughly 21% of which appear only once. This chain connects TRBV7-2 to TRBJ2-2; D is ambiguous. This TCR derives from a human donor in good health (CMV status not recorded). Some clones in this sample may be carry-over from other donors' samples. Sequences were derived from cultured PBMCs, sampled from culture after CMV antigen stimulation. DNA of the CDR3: TGTGCCAGCAGGACGGGCCCCCAAACGGCCGGGGAGCTGTTTTTT. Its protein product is CASRTGPQTAGELFF.